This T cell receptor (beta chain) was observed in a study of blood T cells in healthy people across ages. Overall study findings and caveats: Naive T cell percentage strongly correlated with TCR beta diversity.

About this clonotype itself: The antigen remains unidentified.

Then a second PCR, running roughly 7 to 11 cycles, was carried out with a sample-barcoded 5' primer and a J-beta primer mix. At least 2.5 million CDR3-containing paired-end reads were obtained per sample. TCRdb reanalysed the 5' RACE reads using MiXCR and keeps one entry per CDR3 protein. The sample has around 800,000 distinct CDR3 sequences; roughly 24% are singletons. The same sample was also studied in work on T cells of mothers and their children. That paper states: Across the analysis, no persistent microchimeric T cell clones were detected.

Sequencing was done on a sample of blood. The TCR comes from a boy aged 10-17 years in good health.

CDR3 in amino acids: CASSFTGQAYNEQFF. CDR3 sequence (DNA): TGTGCCAGCAGCTTTACCGGACAGGCTTACAATGAGCAGTTCTTC. V gene TRBV7-3 combines with J gene TRBJ2-1; 7 bases fit TRBD1. Per germline, CDR1 SGHTA and CDR2 FQGTGA. The CDR3 runs to 15 residues. V lost 3 bases and J lost 4; bases outside the gene matches: 6.